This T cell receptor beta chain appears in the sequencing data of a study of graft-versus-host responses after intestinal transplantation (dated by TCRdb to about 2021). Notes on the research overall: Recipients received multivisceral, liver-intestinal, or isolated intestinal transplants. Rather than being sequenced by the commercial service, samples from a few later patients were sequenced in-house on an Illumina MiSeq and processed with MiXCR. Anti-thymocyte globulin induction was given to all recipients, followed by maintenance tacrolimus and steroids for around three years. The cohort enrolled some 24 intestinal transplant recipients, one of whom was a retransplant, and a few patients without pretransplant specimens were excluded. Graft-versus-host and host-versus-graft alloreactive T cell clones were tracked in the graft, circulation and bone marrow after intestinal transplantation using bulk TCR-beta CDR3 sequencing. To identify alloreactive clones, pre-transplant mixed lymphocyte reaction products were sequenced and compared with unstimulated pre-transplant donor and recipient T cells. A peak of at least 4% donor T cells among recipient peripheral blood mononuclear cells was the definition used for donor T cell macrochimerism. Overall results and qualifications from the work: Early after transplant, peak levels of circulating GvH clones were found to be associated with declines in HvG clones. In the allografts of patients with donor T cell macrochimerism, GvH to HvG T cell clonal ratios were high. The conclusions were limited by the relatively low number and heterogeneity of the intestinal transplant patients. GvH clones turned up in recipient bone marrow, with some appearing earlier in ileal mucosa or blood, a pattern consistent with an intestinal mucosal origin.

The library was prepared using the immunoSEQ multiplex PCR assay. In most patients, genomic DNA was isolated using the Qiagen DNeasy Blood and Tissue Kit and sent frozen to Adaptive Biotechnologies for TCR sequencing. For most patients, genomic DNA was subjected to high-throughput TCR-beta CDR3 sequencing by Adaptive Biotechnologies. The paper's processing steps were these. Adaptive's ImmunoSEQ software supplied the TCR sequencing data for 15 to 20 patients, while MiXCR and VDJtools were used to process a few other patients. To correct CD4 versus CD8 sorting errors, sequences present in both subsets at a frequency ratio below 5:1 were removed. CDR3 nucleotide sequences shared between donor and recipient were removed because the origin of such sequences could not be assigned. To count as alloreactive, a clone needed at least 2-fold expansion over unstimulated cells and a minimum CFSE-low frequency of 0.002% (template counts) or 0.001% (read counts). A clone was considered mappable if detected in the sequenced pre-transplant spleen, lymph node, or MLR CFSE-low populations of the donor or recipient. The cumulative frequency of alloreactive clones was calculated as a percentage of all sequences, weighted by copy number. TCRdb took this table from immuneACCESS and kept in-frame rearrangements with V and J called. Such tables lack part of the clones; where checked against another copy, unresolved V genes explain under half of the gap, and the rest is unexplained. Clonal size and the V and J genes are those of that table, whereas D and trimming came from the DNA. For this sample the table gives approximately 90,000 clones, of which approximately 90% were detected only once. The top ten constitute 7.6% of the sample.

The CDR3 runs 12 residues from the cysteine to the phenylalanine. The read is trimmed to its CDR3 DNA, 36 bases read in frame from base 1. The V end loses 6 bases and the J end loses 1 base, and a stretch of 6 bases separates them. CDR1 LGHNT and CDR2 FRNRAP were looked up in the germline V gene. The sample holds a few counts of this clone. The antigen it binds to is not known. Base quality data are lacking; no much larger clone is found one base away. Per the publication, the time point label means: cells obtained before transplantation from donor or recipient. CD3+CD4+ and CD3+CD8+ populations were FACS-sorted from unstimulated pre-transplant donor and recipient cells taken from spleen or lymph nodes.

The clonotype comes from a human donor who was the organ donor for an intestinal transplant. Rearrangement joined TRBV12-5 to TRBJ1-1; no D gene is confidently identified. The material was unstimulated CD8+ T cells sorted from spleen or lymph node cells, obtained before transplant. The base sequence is TGTGCTAGTGGCCACGGGAACACTGAAGCTTTCTTT. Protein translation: CASGHGNTEAFF.